The entry below gives a single TCR beta chain sequence along with its context. These data are taken from a study of blood T cell repertoires in COVID-19. The overall study: The study drew acute and convalescent COVID-19 samples from the United States, Italy and Spain. T cells, B-cell-depleted T cells, or PBMCs provided the cDNA or gDNA that served as material.

Original processing methods: It was from reference gene primer amplification that nucleated cell counts were estimated. The protocol was immunoSEQ multiplex PCR, while the TCRdb copy is restricted to in-frame clones and leaves out a portion. That table is the source of V, J and clone size, and D and trimming were worked out from the DNA. Counted here are 200,000 to 300,000 clones, roughly 86% occurring once; the ten biggest clones make up 4%. After removal of 4 bases from V and 4 bases from J, the junction contained 3 bases not matched to a gene. CDR3 length: 14 residues. Looked up from germline, CDR1 is MNHEY and CDR2 is SVGAGI.

Sequencing was done on a sample of peripheral blood. V gene TRBV6-5 combines with J gene TRBJ1-5; TRBD1 matches at 8 bases. The source is a man aged 50-59 years with acute or convalescent COVID-19. The CDR3 region is CASSSRQGNQPQHF. The DNA for the CDR3 is TGTGCCAGCAGTTCCCGACAGGGGAATCAGCCCCAGCATTTT.